This is a list of T cell receptor beta chains from one sample in a study of blood T cell repertoires in COVID-19. The data were produced by immunoSEQ multiplex PCR, yet TCRdb's version contains in-frame clones alone and is incomplete. The repertoire includes more than 20,000 clones, 85% to 90% of them detected once, and around 1.7% sits in the top ten. Sequenced: peripheral blood. The receptors shown here come from a woman between 55 and 75 years old with active COVID-19. Both conserved end residues are part of each CDR3. A D gene is named only where the DNA matches it firmly. Expanded clones are given a class, and other clones once, few, many or no size at all.

TRBV7-2	NA	NA	TRBJ1-5	CASSLGNSGSGQPQHF	TGTGCCAGCAGCTTGGGAAACAGCGGGTCGGGTCAGCCCCAGCATTTT
TRBV12-3/TRBV12-4	NA	NA	TRBJ2-3	CASTLTDTQYF	TGTGCCAGCACCCTAACAGATACGCAGTATTTT
TRBV29-1	TRBD1	once	TRBJ1-5	CSVGQGAGQPQHF	TGCAGCGTGGGACAGGGGGCCGGTCAGCCCCAGCATTTT
TRBV5-6	TRBD2	NA	TRBJ2-5	CASCHYAGDSKTQYF	TGTGCCAGCTGCCACTATGCGGGAGACTCGAAGACCCAGTACTTC
TRBV19	TRBD1	NA	TRBJ1-5	CASSRPDRSTSSNQPQHF	TGTGCCAGTAGTAGGCCGGACAGGAGTACCTCTAGCAATCAGCCCCAGCATTTT
TRBV27	NA	NA	TRBJ2-7	CASSLSGDTLEEQYF	TGTGCCAGCAGTTTATCAGGGGACACACTTGAAGAGCAGTACTTC
TRBV7-9	NA	NA	TRBJ1-1	CASSGGKNTEAFF	TGTGCCAGCAGCGGAGGAAAGAACACTGAAGCTTTCTTT
TRBV19	NA	NA	TRBJ1-1	CASSLGGAPDTEAFF	TGTGCCAGTAGTCTCGGGGGGGCGCCGGACACTGAAGCTTTCTTT
TRBV7-9	TRBD1	NA	TRBJ2-5	CASSGRDRGNQETQYF	TGTGCCAGCAGCGGAAGGGACAGGGGGAACCAAGAGACCCAGTACTTC
TRBV19	NA	NA	TRBJ1-5	CASSAPTELQPQHF	TGTGCCAGTAGTGCCCCGACAGAACTCCAGCCCCAGCATTTT
TRBV7-2	NA	NA	TRBJ1-4	CASSSRPGSNEKLFF	TGTGCCAGCAGCTCCCGTCCAGGGTCCAATGAAAAACTGTTTTTT
TRBV5-1	NA	NA	TRBJ1-3	CASSLAGVGRNTIYF	TGCGCCAGCAGCTTGGCAGGGGTGGGCAGAAACACCATATATTTT
TRBV19	NA	NA	TRBJ2-3	CASSTTGFRREADTQYF	TGTGCCAGTAGCACCACCGGATTTAGAAGGGAGGCAGATACGCAGTATTTT
TRBV7-3	TRBD1	NA	TRBJ1-4	CARGQTATNEKLFF	TGTGCCAGGGGACAGACAGCAACTAATGAAAAACTGTTTTTT
TRBV11-2	NA	NA	TRBJ1-2	CASSFQGNYGYTF	TGTGCCAGCAGCTTCCAGGGAAACTATGGCTACACCTTC
TRBV27	TRBD2	NA	TRBJ2-1	CASSLGAGGFGEQFF	TGTGCCAGCAGTTTAGGAGCGGGGGGGTTCGGTGAGCAGTTCTTC
TRBV12-3/TRBV12-4	NA	NA	TRBJ1-2	CASSPDKTWGYTF	TGTGCCAGCAGCCCTGACAAGACCTGGGGCTACACCTTC
TRBV5-4	NA	NA	TRBJ2-5	CASSMKREFQTRWMPRAQYF	TGTGCCAGCAGCATGAAGAGGGAATTTCAAACACGGTGGATGCCGAGGGCCCAGTACTTC
TRBV19	TRBD2	NA	TRBJ2-1	CASSIVAGRYNEQFF	TGTGCCAGTAGTATCGTAGCGGGCAGATACAATGAGCAGTTCTTC
TRBV5-4	NA	once	TRBJ1-1	CASSTILGGALQAFF	TGTGCCAGCAGCACGATTTTGGGGGGGGCCCTGCAAGCTTTCTTT
TRBV5-4	TRBD1	NA	TRBJ2-5	CASSVTGTTETQYF	TGTGCCAGCAGCGTGACAGGGACAACCGAGACCCAGTACTTC
TRBV19	NA	NA	TRBJ2-1	CASSKSEQFF	TGTGCCAGTAGTAAGAGTGAGCAGTTCTTC
TRBV10-3	NA	NA	TRBJ2-5	CAIRQEETQYF	TGTGCCATCAGACAAGAAGAGACCCAGTACTTC
TRBV29-1	NA	NA	TRBJ2-3	CSVALADTQYF	TGCAGCGTGGCTCTAGCAGATACGCAGTATTTT
TRBV19	TRBD2	NA	TRBJ2-3	CASGTRGVDTQYF	TGTGCCAGCGGGACTAGGGGAGTTGATACGCAGTATTTT
TRBV18	NA	few	TRBJ2-2	CASSRTDNTGELFF	TGTGCCAGCTCACGTACAGATAACACCGGGGAGCTGTTTTTT
TRBV7-9	NA	NA	TRBJ1-1	CASSLSGAFF	TGTGCCAGCAGCTTATCAGGAGCTTTCTTT
TRBV9	TRBD2	NA	TRBJ2-3	CASSASGRPTDTQYF	TGTGCCAGCAGCGCTAGCGGGAGACCCACAGATACGCAGTATTTT
TRBV7-9	TRBD1	NA	TRBJ1-2	CASSLIRTGALSYGYTF	TGTGCCAGCAGCCTTATCCGGACAGGGGCACTTAGCTATGGCTACACCTTC
TRBV19	NA	NA	TRBJ1-1	CASRADTEAFF	TGTGCCAGTAGGGCGGACACTGAAGCTTTCTTT
TRBV27	NA	NA	TRBJ2-2	CASSLAGSTGELFF	TGTGCCAGCAGTTTAGCGGGAAGCACCGGGGAGCTGTTTTTT
TRBV18	NA	NA	TRBJ1-1	CASSPLTGIGTEAFF	TGTGCCAGCTCACCCCTGACAGGAATTGGCACTGAAGCTTTCTTT
TRBV5-4	NA	NA	TRBJ1-1	CASSLDSGTEAFF	TGTGCCAGCAGCTTGGATTCAGGCACTGAAGCTTTCTTT
TRBV9	NA	NA	TRBJ2-7	CASSVRGISDEQYF	TGTGCCAGCAGCGTACGCGGGATTAGCGACGAGCAGTACTTC
TRBV28	NA	NA	TRBJ1-1	CASSMVRVETEAFF	TGTGCCAGCAGTATGGTCAGGGTAGAAACTGAAGCTTTCTTT
TRBV28	NA	NA	TRBJ1-2	CASNILQGTYGYTF	TGTGCCAGCAACATCCTACAGGGAACCTATGGCTACACCTTC
TRBV5-5	TRBD2	NA	TRBJ2-1	CASSLFQSGSSYNEQFF	TGTGCCAGCAGCTTATTCCAGAGCGGGAGCTCCTACAATGAGCAGTTCTTC
TRBV12-3/TRBV12-4	NA	NA	TRBJ2-7	CASSLVDEQYF	TGTGCCAGCAGTTTAGTCGACGAGCAGTACTTC
TRBV4-3	NA	NA	TRBJ1-6	CASSQEQGSYNSPLHF	TGCGCCAGCAGCCAAGAACAGGGCTCCTATAATTCACCCCTCCACTTT
TRBV28	NA	few	TRBJ1-1	CASSLGGDTEAFF	TGTGCCAGCAGCCTGGGGGGGGACACTGAAGCTTTCTTT
TRBV5-1	TRBD1	NA	TRBJ1-1	CASSSLQGDTEAFF	TGCGCCAGCAGCTCCCTTCAGGGGGACACTGAAGCTTTCTTT
TRBV6-5	NA	NA	TRBJ1-4	CASSPSATNEKLFF	TGTGCCAGCAGTCCCTCCGCGACTAATGAAAAACTGTTTTTT
TRBV3-1/TRBV3-2	NA	NA	TRBJ2-2	CASSPIWGQVGVFF	TGTGCCAGCAGTCCAATATGGGGGCAAGTAGGAGTTTTTTTT
TRBV12-3/TRBV12-4	NA	NA	TRBJ2-2	CASGVTGGELFF	TGTGCCAGCGGGGTGACAGGCGGGGAGCTGTTTTTT
TRBV3-1/TRBV3-2	NA	NA	TRBJ2-7	CASSQDGEVTYEQYF	TGTGCCAGCAGCCAAGACGGGGAGGTAACCTACGAGCAGTACTTC
TRBV9	NA	NA	TRBJ2-3	CASSLSGYNTDTQYF	TGTGCCAGCAGCCTCAGCGGTTATAACACAGATACGCAGTATTTT
TRBV30	NA	NA	TRBJ2-5	CAWSVGRETQYF	TGTGCCTGGAGTGTTGGGCGAGAGACCCAGTACTTC
TRBV19	TRBD1	NA	TRBJ1-1	CASKGRDRGGDTEAFF	TGTGCCAGTAAGGGGCGGGACAGGGGTGGTGACACTGAAGCTTTCTTT
TRBV5-6	NA	NA	TRBJ2-1	CASSLRGYEQFF	TGTGCCAGCAGCTTGAGGGGTTATGAGCAGTTCTTC
TRBV28	NA	NA	TRBJ2-7	CASSGESLLAQYEQYF	TGTGCCAGCAGTGGAGAGAGTCTGCTGGCCCAATACGAGCAGTACTTC
TRBV27	TRBD2	NA	TRBJ2-2	CASSLVAGNTGELFF	TGTGCCAGCAGTTTGGTAGCGGGAAACACCGGGGAGCTGTTTTTT
TRBV7-8	TRBD2	NA	TRBJ2-1	CASSLVLAGRYNEQFF	TGTGCCAGCAGCTTAGTCCTAGCGGGGAGGTACAATGAGCAGTTCTTC
TRBV14	TRBD1	NA	TRBJ2-2	CASSPGQGRLFF	TGTGCCAGCAGCCCCGGACAGGGTAGGCTGTTTTTT
TRBV9	NA	NA	TRBJ2-7	CASSVGQGFYEQYF	TGTGCCAGCAGCGTAGGTCAGGGGTTCTACGAGCAGTACTTC
TRBV7-9	TRBD1	NA	TRBJ2-1	CASSLAGTAVVFF	TGTGCCAGCAGCTTAGCTGGGACAGCAGTAGTGTTCTTC
TRBV30	NA	NA	TRBJ2-1	CAWNGGIEQFF	TGTGCCTGGAACGGCGGGATTGAGCAGTTCTTC
TRBV6-5	NA	NA	TRBJ2-7	CASEYSNSYEQYF	TGTGCCAGTGAGTACAGCAACTCCTACGAGCAGTACTTC
TRBV5-1	TRBD2	NA	TRBJ2-7	CASTPPRSGGSSYEQYF	TGCGCCAGCACCCCGCCAAGGAGCGGGGGGAGCTCCTACGAGCAGTACTTC